The 27 T cell receptor beta chains below were found in one sample sequenced in a study of blood T cell repertoires in COVID-19. Clones were sequenced by immunoSEQ multiplex PCR, and TCRdb holds only the in-frame ones, with some missing. This table holds about 200,000 clones, about three quarters found once. The sample was peripheral blood. All receptors derive from a woman aged 70-85 years with acute or convalescent COVID-19.

This rearrangement joins TRBV2 to TRBJ2-5; the D gene is possibly TRBD2 (6 bases). The CDR3 covers 11 residues. Germline-derived CDR1 and CDR2 are SNHLY and FYNNEI. V gave up 7 bases and J gave up 5 bases, with 8 bases separating them. In DNA form, the CDR3 reads TGTGCCAGCAAGGCGGGGGAGACCCAGTACTTC. This encodes CASKAGETQYF.

This clone has more than one count but fewer than ten. The V call is TRBV4-3, the J call TRBJ2-7; D remains ambiguous. Trimming shortened V by 0 bases and J by 8 bases, and 11 bases separated the two germline ends. The CDR3 sequence is 13 residues long. The germline gives CDR1 LGHNA, CDR2 YSLEER. The CDR3 DNA reads TGCGCCAGCAGCCAAGATCATCCAGAAAAGCAGTACTTC. Translation gives CASSQDHPEKQYF.

This chain uses TRBV6-6 with TRBJ1-5; TRBD1 might be the D (6 bases). This CDR3 has 14 amino acids. Germline V gene data show CDR1 as MNHNY and CDR2 as SVGAGI (reference sequence). Trimming shortened V by 5 bases and J by 0 bases, and 8 bases separated the two germline ends. The DNA for the CDR3 is TGTGCCAGCAGTCGGACAGCTAGCAATCAGCCCCAGCATTTT. Its protein is CASSRTASNQPQHF.

This clone was counted once. This chain connects TRBV29-1 to TRBJ1-1; 7 bases are a match to TRBD1. The CDR3 has 13 amino acids. Germline CDR1 is SQVTM and CDR2 is ANQGSEA. With V trimmed by 7 bases and J by 4 bases, 9 bases remained unmatched. The CDR3, as DNA: TGCAGCGCCGCTAGACAGGGTTCCACTGAAGCTTTCTTT. Residues: CSAARQGSTEAFF. The whole variable domain, filled in from reference TRBV29-1 and TRBJ1-1, reads SAVISQKPSRDICQRGTSLTIQCQVDSQVTMMFWYRQQPGQSLTLIATANQGSEATYESGFVIDKFPISRPNLTFSTLTVSNMSPEDSSIYLCSAARQGSTEAFFGQGTRLTVV.

The V and J genes are TRBV7-3 and TRBJ2-1; the D gene is possibly TRBD2 (5 bases). CDR3 length: 15 residues. Germline V gives CDR1 SGHTA, CDR2 FQGTGA. V was clipped by 1 base and J by 5 bases, with 12 bases between them. This CDR3 reads CASSLNAGLNNEQFF. The CDR3 nucleotides read TGTGCCAGCAGCTTAAATGCCGGACTCAACAATGAGCAGTTCTTC. The full variable domain, in which reference TRBV7-3 and TRBJ2-1 provide the parts outside the CDR3, is GAGVSQTPSNKVTEKGKYVELRCDPISGHTALYWYRQSLGQGPEFLIYFQGTGAADDSGLPNDRFFAVRPEGSVSTLKIQRTERGDSAVYLCASSLNAGLNNEQFFGPGTRLTVL.

The V call is TRBV6-2 or TRBV6-3, the J call TRBJ2-2, with TRBD1 matching over 9 bases. V lost 0 bases and J lost 4; bases outside the gene matches: 6. The CDR3 is made up of 17 amino acids. CDR1 is MNHEY, CDR2 SVGEGT, per germline. The CDR3 loop is CASSYSPWTGVTGELFF. CDR3 nucleotides: TGTGCCAGCAGTTACTCTCCTTGGACAGGGGTCACCGGGGAGCTGTTTTTT.

In DNA, the CDR3 is TGTGCCAGCAGCCGGGACTTCTCCTACGAGCAGTACTTC. It specifies CASSRDFSYEQYF. The chain recombines TRBV11-2 with TRBJ2-7; tentative D call: TRBD2 (6 bases). Germline CDR1 reads SGHAT; CDR2 reads FQNNGV. V was shortened by 5 bases and J by 0 bases, with 8 bases between the two germline ends. This CDR3 has 13 residues.

J is TRBJ1-5 and V is TRBV29-1; 7 nucleotides agree with TRBD1. The CDR3 has 13 residues. V trimming: 4 bases; J trimming: 6 bases; junction bases outside the gene matches: 6. Germline loops: CDR1 SQVTM, CDR2 ANQGSEA. CDR3 in amino acids: CSVGEGGIQPQHF. As DNA, the CDR3 is TGCAGCGTTGGTGAAGGGGGCATTCAGCCCCAGCATTTT.

This chain uses TRBV24-1 with TRBJ2-3; the D is unclear. Germline V gene data show CDR1 as KGHDR and CDR2 as SFDVKD. This CDR3 is 12 amino acids long. Trimming took 5 bases from V and 6 from J, leaving 8 bases between them. The DNA of the CDR3 is TGTGCCACCAGTGGCGGTGCGGATACGCAGTATTTT. Its protein product is CATSGGADTQYF.

The chain links TRBV28 to TRBJ1-5; D unresolved. Germline assignment: CDR1 MDHEN and CDR2 SYDVKM. The CDR3 length is 12 residues. V was shortened by 4 bases and J by 4 bases, with 5 bases between the two germline ends. The CDR3 spells CASSSTNQPQHF. The CDR3 bases are TGTGCCAGCAGTTCGACAAATCAGCCCCAGCATTTT.

The rearrangement uses TRBV7-2 and TRBJ2-5; tentatively, D is TRBD1 (6 bases). CDR3 length: 15 residues. Germline-derived CDR1 and CDR2 are SGHTA and FQGNSA. Trimming took off 0 bases at V and 5 bases at J, with 13 bases between the two ends. This CDR3 reads CASSLALQGGETQYF. In DNA, the CDR3 is TGTGCCAGCAGCTTAGCGCTACAGGGTGGGGAGACCCAGTACTTC. The variable domain in full, completed from reference TRBV7-2 and TRBJ2-5, reads GAGVSQSPSNKVTEKGKDVELRCDPISGHTALYWYRQSLGQGLEFLIYFQGNSAPDKSGLPSDRFSAERTGGSVSTLTIQRTQQEDSAVYLCASSLALQGGETQYFGPGTRLLVL.

Only a few counts were recorded for this clone. This chain's CDR3 is CASSLDDRGAETQYF. The CDR3 region has the DNA TGTGCCAGCAGCTTAGATGACAGGGGGGCCGAGACCCAGTACTTC. The chain has TRBV11-2 and TRBJ2-5, with TRBD1 identical over 9 bases. CDR3 size: 15 residues. Looked up from germline, CDR1 is SGHAT and CDR2 is FQNNGV. V shed 0 bases and J 5 bases; nucleotides not matched to a gene: 4. The variable domain in full, completed from reference TRBV11-2 and TRBJ2-5, reads EAGVAQSPRYKIIEKRQSVAFWCNPISGHATLYWYQQILGQGPKLLIQFQNNGVVDDSQLPKDRFSAERLKGVDSTLKIQPAKLEDSAVYLCASSLDDRGAETQYFGPGTRLLVL.

This chain uses TRBV3-1 (or the pseudogene TRBV3-2) with TRBJ2-1; the match to TRBD2 covers 7 bases. The CDR3 sequence is 15 residues long. V lost 4 bases, J lost 8 bases, and 11 bases stayed unmatched. The germline V gene encodes CDR1 LGHDT and CDR2 YNNKEL (reference sequence). CDR3 coding DNA: TGTGCCAGCAGCCCTTTTAGCGGGCGTGCCCATGAGCAGTTCTTC. Amino acids: CASSPFSGRAHEQFF.

This chain uses TRBV7-2 with TRBJ1-2; D is ambiguous. This CDR3 is 14 amino acids long. Germline CDR1 is SGHTA and CDR2 is FQGNSA. Trimming stripped 3 bases from V and 8 bases from J, with 16 bases between. This CDR3 is CASSLAAVSGGYTF. The CDR3 region has the DNA TGTGCCAGCAGCTTGGCCGCAGTTAGCGGCGGCTACACCTTC.

This chain joins TRBV6-5 and TRBJ1-2; 9 nucleotides line up with TRBD1. Germline V gene sequence: CDR1 MNHEY, CDR2 SVGAGI. The J segment lost 4 bases and the V segment lost 4 bases, leaving 7 bases of the junction unmatched. The CDR3 is 15 amino acids. CDR3 sequence reads: CASSLGQGPIYGYTF. The CDR3 DNA reads TGTGCCAGCAGTTTAGGACAGGGGCCCATCTATGGCTACACCTTC.

The chain joins TRBV9 to TRBJ2-5; D is possibly TRBD2 (6 bases). V lost 0 bases and J 5 bases, leaving 14 bases between the germline ends. Germline lookup yields CDR1 SGDLS and CDR2 YYNGEE. There are 15 residues in the CDR3. The DNA of the CDR3 is TGTGCCAGCAGCGTAGTTGGGGGGACCGGCGAGACCCAGTACTTC. This translates into CASSVVGGTGETQYF. The whole variable domain, filled in from reference TRBV9 and TRBJ2-5, reads DSGVTQTPKHLITATGQRVTLRCSPRSGDLSVYWYQQSLDQGLQFLIQYYNGEERAKGNILERFSAQQFPDLHSELNLSSLELGDSALYFCASSVVGGTGETQYFGPGTRLLVL.

The gene calls are TRBV18 and TRBJ2-1, with D possibly matching TRBD2 (7 bases). CDR1 KGHSH and CDR2 LQKENI come from the germline V gene. Trimming left V 1 base short and J 8 bases short, with 12 bases between. This CDR3 region has 14 residues. The CDR3 spells CASSPRGGGDEQFF. The CDR3 DNA reads TGTGCCAGCTCACCACGGGGGGGCGGAGATGAGCAGTTCTTC.

The chain carries TRBV5-1 and TRBJ2-1; 7 bases fit TRBD2. V was pared by 0 bases and J by 7 bases, with 7 bases of the junction left unmatched. Germline V gene data show CDR1 as SGHRS and CDR2 as YFSETQ. The CDR3 sequence is 15 residues long. The CDR3 sequence is CASSLGLGEGNEQFF. The CDR3 DNA sequence: TGCGCCAGCAGCTTGGGGCTAGGGGAGGGTAATGAGCAGTTCTTC.

This chain links TRBV18 with TRBJ2-1, with D perhaps TRBD2 (6 bases). V dropped 3 bases and J dropped 0 bases, with 18 bases sitting between them. The germline V gene has CDR1 KGHSH and CDR2 LQKENI. CDR3 length: 18 amino acids. Here the CDR3 reads CASSPRNGAGSSYNEQFF. The CDR3 nucleotides are TGTGCCAGCTCACCCCGCAACGGGGCGGGAAGCTCCTACAATGAGCAGTTCTTC.

The chain couples TRBV5-1 to TRBJ2-3; 8 bases are shared with TRBD2. This CDR3 is 15 amino acids long. Germline-derived CDR1 and CDR2 are SGHRS and YFSETQ. J lost 3 bases, V lost 3 bases, and 6 bases had no gene match. The CDR3 protein is CASSYPGLETDTQYF. DNA of the CDR3: TGCGCCAGCAGCTACCCGGGACTAGAAACAGATACGCAGTATTTT.

V and J are TRBV30 and TRBJ1-5; TRBD1 matches at 11 bases. This CDR3 has 16 residues. V lost 2 bases and J lost 4; bases outside the gene matches: 7. CDR1 and CDR2 (germline): GTSNPN, SVGIG (reference sequence). Here the CDR3 reads CAWSTVGTGGNQPQHF. Here the CDR3 DNA reads TGTGCCTGGAGTACCGTCGGGACAGGGGGGAATCAGCCCCAGCATTTT. Variable domain in full (rest from reference TRBV30 and TRBJ1-5): SQTIHQWPATLVQPVGSPLSLECTVEGTSNPNLYWYRQAAGRGLQLLFYSVGIGQISSEVPQNLSASRPQDRQFILSSKKLLLSDSGFYLCAWSTVGTGGNQPQHFGDGTRLSIL.

The CDR3 DNA reads as TGTGCCATCAGTGAGCCACAGGGGGCTTACATGAACACTGAAGCTTTCTTT. It translates to CAISEPQGAYMNTEAFF. The V and J genes are TRBV10-3 and TRBJ1-1; 9 nucleotides align to TRBD1. This CDR3 has 17 residues. Trimming took 2 bases from V and 0 from J; bases not matched to a gene: 7. Germline V lookup: CDR1 ENHRY, CDR2 SYGVKD.

The chain carries TRBV7-2 and TRBJ1-2; 7 positions agree with TRBD1. CDR1 and CDR2 (germline): SGHTA, FQGNSA. The length of the CDR3 is 14 residues. J gave up 7 bases and V 5 bases, and 10 bases lay outside the gene matches. The CDR3 region has the DNA TGTGCCAGCAGCCCCCAGACAGGGTCGGGTGGCTACACCTTC. Protein sequence: CASSPQTGSGGYTF.

Comments on this clone: At the DNA level, this CDR3 is encoded by other sequences in the same sample as well. V gene TRBV6-1 combines with J gene TRBJ2-1; TRBD1 matches 7 bases. V shed 1 base, J shed 2 bases, and the junction held 2 bases outside the gene matches. The CDR3 runs 15 residues. Germline loops: CDR1 MNHNS, CDR2 SASEGT. CDR3 nucleotide sequence: TGTGCCAGCAGTGAAGGACAGGGCCCCTACAATGAGCAGTTCTTC. Translating it yields CASSEGQGPYNEQFF.

The chain recombines TRBV6-5 with TRBJ1-2; TRBD1 might be the D (5 bases). Trimming stripped 9 bases from V and 3 bases from J, with 14 bases between. CDR1 MNHEY and CDR2 SVGAGI come from the germline V gene. The CDR3 is 13 amino acids. The CDR3 coding sequence is TGTGCCAGTAAAAGGGCAGGGTACTATGGCTACACCTTC. Amino acid sequence: CASKRAGYYGYTF.

There are a few counts of this clone. The CDR3 region is CASSPLAGLYNEQFF. The CDR3 nucleotides are TGTGCCAGCAGTCCTCTAGCGGGGCTTTACAATGAGCAGTTCTTC. The genes are TRBV2 and TRBJ2-1, with 9 bases that match TRBD2. In germline, CDR1 is SNHLY, CDR2 FYNNEI. This CDR3 is 15 amino acids long. After removal of 5 bases from V and 4 bases from J, the junction contained 6 bases not matched to a gene. The variable domain in full, with the rest retrieved from reference TRBV2 and TRBJ2-1, is EPEVTQTPSHQVTQMGQEVILRCVPISNHLYFYWYRQILGQKVEFLVSFYNNEISEKSEIFDDQFSVERPDGSNFTLKIRSTKLEDSAMYFCASSPLAGLYNEQFFGPGTRLTVL.

V usage is TRBV11-2 and J usage is TRBJ2-7; D perhaps matches TRBD1 (6 bases). The CDR3 has 16 amino acids. The V end was cut by 4 bases, the J end by 4 bases, with 20 bases between. From germline, CDR1 is SGHAT and CDR2 FQNNGV. CDR3 DNA sequence: TGTGCCAGCAGCTCACTCGGAAAAACAGGGACGTACGAGCAGTACTTC. Translated: CASSSLGKTGTYEQYF.